This T cell receptor beta chain was identified during a study of cytomegalovirus exposure and HLA in healthy donors. Study results and limitations: Among the CMV-associated chains, three were confirmed in vitro as specific for CMV antigens. Listed as cytomegalovirus-associated were approximately 160 TCR beta chains. When the data were analyzed later, several of the most significant clusters appeared to be linked to common viral pathogens.

This clone was detected once. Its antigen remains unknown. Trimming cost V 0 bases and J 1 base; bases outside gene matches: 1. CDR1 SGHDT and CDR2 YYEEEE come from the germline V gene. The CDR3 is made up of 14 amino acids. Donors counted as nominally healthy when sampled, yet unrecorded immune exposures were likely. The PCR made use of 60 Vbeta and 13 Jbeta primers. TCRdb's table, derived via immunoSEQ multiplex PCR, lists solely in-frame clones and lacks some. The table includes over 100,000 clones, over 75% detected once. What was sequenced was PBMCs. The chain recombines TRBV5-6 with TRBJ2-7; 7 nucleotides match TRBD1. The origin of this receptor is a man younger than 40 in good health and CMV-seronegative. CDR3 coding DNA: TGTGCCAGCAGCTTGGCGGGACAGTCCTACGAGCAGTACTTC. Protein sequence: CASSLAGQSYEQYF.